One and the same sample provided the 7 T cell receptor beta chains below, sequenced in a study of T cell repertoires in cytomegalovirus infection. TCRdb reprocessed the reads via MiXCR and lists one record per CDR3 protein. Of about 740,000 distinct CDR3 sequences listed, 35% are singletons. The sample taken for sequencing was PBMCs. The source of these receptors is a human donor in good health (CMV status not recorded). Some clones in this sample may be carry-over from other donors' samples.

As concerns this clonotype: Just one base apart from a much larger clone, this may be a read error. J is TRBJ2-1 and V is TRBV7-6; weak D call: TRBD2 (6 bases). CDR1 and CDR2 (germline): SGHVS, FNYEAQ. V shed 5 bases and J shed 9 bases, with 20 bases lying between them. The CDR3 totals 15 residues. The CDR3 loop is CASSPRDSPAGEQFF. In DNA form, the CDR3 reads TGTGCCAGCAGCCCAAGGGACTCGCCGGCGGGTGAGCAGTTCTTC.

This clonotype was picked up one time. The chain joins TRBV12-3 or TRBV12-4 to TRBJ2-5; 10 bases fit TRBD1. V was pared by 5 bases and J by 0 bases, with 3 bases of the junction left unmatched. The CDR3 sequence is 15 residues long. The CDR3 nucleotides are TGTGCCAGCAGTCGTGGGACAGGGGACCAAGAGACCCAGTACTTC. As protein: CASSRGTGDQETQYF.

Many counts were recorded for this clonotype. The rearrangement links TRBV7-9 to TRBJ1-5; tentatively, D is TRBD1 (6 bases). This CDR3 has 14 amino acids. Trimming left V 5 bases short and J 4 bases short, with 12 bases between. The V gene's germline CDR1 is SEHNR and CDR2 FQNEAQ (reference sequence). CDR3 DNA: TGTGCCAGCAGCCGGGACACCAGGAATCAGCCCCAGCATTTT. Translated, it gives CASSRDTRNQPQHF.

This clonotype was counted a few times. The J gene is TRBJ2-7, the V gene TRBV12-3 or TRBV12-4; D is perhaps TRBD1 or TRBD2 (5 bases each). V was pared by 0 bases and J by 7 bases, with 13 bases between. The CDR3 sequence is 14 residues long. The CDR3 here is CASSLAGVKWEQYF. CDR3 DNA: TGTGCCAGCAGTTTAGCGGGGGTGAAATGGGAGCAGTACTTC.

The chain joins TRBV15 to TRBJ2-1, with D possibly being TRBD1 (5 bases). The CDR3 spans 14 residues. CDR1 is LNHNV and CDR2 is YYDKDF in the germline V gene (reference sequence). Trimming left V 1 base short and J 9 bases short, with 13 bases between. CDR3 in DNA: TGTGCCACCAGCAGAGCGGGCAGTAGGGGTGAGCAGTTCTTC. Residues: CATSRAGSRGEQFF. Complete variable domain (other parts from reference TRBV15 and TRBJ2-1): DAMVIQNPRYQVTQFGKPVTLSCSQTLNHNVMYWYQQKSSQAPKLLFHYYDKDFNNEADTPDNFQSRRPNTSFCFLDIRSPGLGDTAMYLCATSRAGSRGEQFFGPGTRLTVL.

This clonotype was counted at least ten times. This chain links TRBV6-2 or TRBV6-3 with TRBJ2-2; no definite D call. Germline V gene data show CDR1 as MNHEY and CDR2 as SVGEGT. V was shortened by 6 bases and J by 6 bases, with 17 bases between the two germline ends. The CDR3 runs 15 residues. The DNA of the CDR3 is TGTGCCAGCAGAGATCCGGCCCGCGTGGCCGGGGAGCTGTTTTTT. Its translation is CASRDPARVAGELFF.

This clonotype was seen more than once but under ten times. The chain recombines TRBV7-8 with TRBJ2-5; 16 bases fit TRBD2. Germline values: CDR1 SGHVS, CDR2 FQNEAQ. V was clipped by 4 bases and J by 4 bases; unmatched bases: 6. CDR3 length: 17 amino acids. CDR3 bases: TGTGCCAGCAGCTCGGGACTAGCGGGGGGGCCGTTAGAGACCCAGTACTTC. It yields the protein CASSSGLAGGPLETQYF. Drawing the rest from reference TRBV7-8 and TRBJ2-5, the complete variable domain is GAGVSQSPRYKVAKRGQDVALRCDPISGHVSLFWYQQALGQGPEFLTYFQNEAQLDKSGLPSDRFFAERPEGSVSTLKIQRTQQEDSAVYLCASSSGLAGGPLETQYFGPGTRLLVL.